The following is a T cell receptor (beta chain) sequence with its context. The CDR3 length is 14 residues. Per germline, CDR1 GTSNPN and CDR2 SVGIG (reference sequence). Germline trimming cut 3 bases from V and 10 bases from J; bases unmatched to any gene: 9. These data come from a study of blood T cell repertoires in COVID-19. Study context: The origin of the acute and convalescent COVID-19 samples was the United States, Italy and Spain. The cDNA or gDNA used as material had been derived from T cells, B-cell-depleted T cells, or PBMCs.

Here immunoSEQ multiplex PCR was the method, and the copy in TCRdb shows in-frame clones only, minus some. The sample yields just under 50,000 clones, less than 80% seen once. The V call is TRBV30, the J call TRBJ1-6; 7 bases match TRBD1. The sample consisted of peripheral blood. The sequence was obtained from a man aged 65-85 years with acute or convalescent COVID-19. The CDR3 region is CAWRQGHEGSPLHF. In DNA, the CDR3 is TGTGCCTGGAGACAGGGGCATGAAGGGTCACCCCTCCACTTT.